A single sample is the source of the 16 T cell receptor beta chains below, sequenced in a study of tumor and adjacent non-tumor tissue in lung cancer. RNA was extracted from bulk tissue without any cell sorting. A modified ARM-PCR protocol with three rounds of nested PCR amplified TCRbeta. In TCRdb, the multiplex PCR reads were re-called with MiXCR into one record per CDR3 protein. The table has 60,000 to 85,000 distinct CDR3 sequences, 73% seen once. What was sequenced was lung tumor tissue. These receptors all come from a man in his fifties or sixties with non-small cell lung cancer.

The chain is built from TRBV10-3 and TRBJ2-6; the match to TRBD2 covers 10 bases. The CDR3 has 20 residues. V dropped 7 bases and J dropped 16; count of bases not matched to a gene: 31. Germline V CDR1 and CDR2: ENHRY, SYGVKD. DNA of the CDR3: TGTGCCATCAATGAACATGGGACTAGCGCGAGGGACTCTGGGGCCAATGTACTGACTTTC. This encodes CAINEHGTSARDSGANVLTF.

This clonotype was seen just once. This sequence joins TRBV20-1 and TRBJ2-3; maybe TRBD2 (5 bases). The CDR3 contains 14 residues. The germline V gene has CDR1 DFQATT and CDR2 SNEGSKA (reference sequence). In DNA form, the CDR3 reads TGCGGTACTAGGGTTGGGGTGTGGGCGGATACGCAGTATTTT. Translating gives CGTRVGVWADTQYF.

This clonotype has a single count. This rearrangement joins TRBV20-1 to TRBJ2-7; D assignment may be TRBD1 or TRBD2 (5 bases each). Germline-derived CDR1 and CDR2 are DFQATT and SNEGSKA (reference sequence). The CDR3 contains 14 residues. Trimming shortened V by 6 bases and J by 3 bases, and 18 bases separated the two germline ends. CDR3 nucleotides: TGCAGTGCCAGGACGGGGACCTTCTTCTACGAGCAGTACTTC. This sequence encodes CSARTGTFFYEQYF.

Concerning this clonotype: Germline and junction disagree at one end, which may indicate a read error. This sequence joins TRBV20-1 and TRBJ2-7; 7 nucleotides align to TRBD1. CDR1 and CDR2 from the germline V gene are DFQATT and SNEGSKA (reference sequence). The CDR3 runs 12 residues. This CDR3 reads CSERDRPDEQQF. The DNA for the CDR3 is TGCAGTGAGAGGGACAGACCCGACGAGCAGCAGTTC.

Comment on this clonotype: One junction end does not reproduce the germline sequence, and a read error may be involved. The chain combines TRBV6-2 or TRBV6-3 with TRBJ1-1; D remains unclear. This CDR3 spans 13 amino acids. The germline V gene has CDR1 MNHEY and CDR2 SVGEGT. The CDR3: CASVLQMNTEAFF. CDR3 bases: TGTGCCAGCGTATTACAGATGAACACTGAAGCTTTTTTT.

This clonotype was observed a few times. A junction boundary mismatches the germline segment, possibly from a read error. This chain links TRBV10-2 with TRBJ2-2; 9 positions agree with TRBD2. Germline V gives CDR1 WSHSY, CDR2 SAAADI. The CDR3 runs to 17 residues. In DNA form, the CDR3 reads TGCGCCAGCAGAGCCGGGAGTAGCGGGAGCCCCACCGGGGGGCTGTTTTTT. Its protein product is CASRAGSSGSPTGGLFF.

Concerning this clonotype: With a much larger clone just one base away, this may be a read error. The chain recombines TRBV5-5 with TRBJ2-5; 9 nucleotides match TRBD1. Germline values: CDR1 SGHKS, CDR2 YYEKEE (reference sequence). The CDR3 length is 13 residues. The CDR3 nucleotides are TGTGCCGGCAGCTACAGGGGGCTAGAGACCCAGTACTTC. This translates into CAGSYRGLETQYF.

The table lists this clonotype with a count of one. One end of the junction does not line up with germline, which may come from a read error. The J gene is TRBJ1-1, the V gene TRBV6-2 or TRBV6-3, with 7 bases fitting TRBD1. The germline CDR1 and CDR2 sequences are MNHEY and SVGEGT. The CDR3 contains 12 residues. The CDR3 region is CVSRTTGVEAFF. DNA of the CDR3: TGTGTCAGCAGAACCACAGGGGTTGAAGCTTTCTTT.

Comment on this clonotype: An end of the junction differs from the germline gene, which may be a read error. The gene calls are TRBV24-1 and TRBJ2-2; no clear D. This CDR3 is 13 amino acids long. The germline CDR1 and CDR2 sequences are KGHDR and SFDVKD. The CDR3 DNA reads TGTGCCGCCGGAGAACCCAACACCAGGGAGCTGTTTTTT. This translates into CAAGEPNTRELFF.

Details on this clonotype: A much larger clone sits a single nucleotide away, making a read error possible. The CDR3 nucleotides are TGTGCCACCACTGATTTGACCGGGAACTACAATGAGCAGTTCTTC. Its protein is CATTDLTGNYNEQFF. V and J are TRBV24-1 and TRBJ2-1; D perhaps matches TRBD2 (5 bases). The CDR3 is 15 amino acids. CDR1 is KGHDR and CDR2 is SFDVKD in the germline V gene.

The gene calls are TRBV6-2 or TRBV6-3 and TRBJ2-5; TRBD1 might be the D (6 bases). The CDR3 length is 13 residues. Germline V gives CDR1 MNHEY, CDR2 SVGEGT. CDR3 amino acids: CDSSLEGVETQYF. DNA of the CDR3: TGTGACAGTAGCCTCGAGGGGGTAGAGACCCAGTACTTC.

At least ten counts were recorded for this clonotype. This rearrangement joins TRBV5-5 to TRBJ1-1; D perhaps matches TRBD1 (5 bases). V was cut by 5 bases and J by 6 bases, with 20 bases left in between. This CDR3 is built from 15 residues. CDR1 and CDR2 from the germline V gene are SGHKS and YYEKEE (reference sequence). The DNA of the CDR3 is TGTGCCAGCAGACGCGACAGCGCTCGTGGCTCTGAAGCTTTCTTT. Residues: CASRRDSARGSEAFF.

This clonotype is medium-sized by share. V is TRBV20-1 and J is TRBJ2-5; TRBD1 might be the D (5 bases). V lost 3 bases, J lost 9 bases, and 14 bases lay in between. The CDR3 spans 12 residues. Per the germline V gene, CDR1 is DFQATT and CDR2 is SNEGSKA (reference sequence). As DNA, the CDR3 is TGCAGTGCTAGGGAACAGGTCCAGGCCCAGTACTTC. Amino acids: CSAREQVQAQYF.

Concerning this clonotype itself: This sequence may be a read error, since a much larger clone differs from it by one base. The chain couples TRBV29-1 to TRBJ2-3, with 9 bases fitting TRBD1. CDR1 SQVTM and CDR2 ANQGSEA come from the germline V gene. The CDR3 is made up of 11 amino acids. CDR3: CGATGGGTQYF. As DNA, the CDR3 is TGCGGCGCCACAGGGGGCGGTACGCAGTATTTT.

Remarks on this clonotype: The CDR3 ends on some other residue instead of the conserved phenylalanine or tryptophan, so this is likely a read error. For the CDR3, the DNA is TGCAGCGCCATCGGGCAGGGGCGCGTAGGAGAGACCCAGTACTCT. It translates to CSAIGQGRVGETQYS. The chain links TRBV29-1 to TRBJ2-5; possible D gene TRBD1, 6 bases. The CDR3 has 15 amino acids. Germline V gene sequence: CDR1 SQVTM, CDR2 ANQGSEA. V was trimmed by 7 bases and J by 4 bases, leaving 22 bases between them.

To note about this clonotype: The junction does not match germline at one end; this may be a read error. This sequence joins TRBV12-5 and TRBJ2-1; 10 bases are shared with TRBD2. CDR3 length: 15 residues. CDR1 and CDR2 (germline): LGHNT, FRNRAP. The CDR3 DNA follows: TGTGCAAGTGTTTCCGGGACTAGCGACTACAATGAGCAGTTCTTC. This gives the protein CASVSGTSDYNEQFF.